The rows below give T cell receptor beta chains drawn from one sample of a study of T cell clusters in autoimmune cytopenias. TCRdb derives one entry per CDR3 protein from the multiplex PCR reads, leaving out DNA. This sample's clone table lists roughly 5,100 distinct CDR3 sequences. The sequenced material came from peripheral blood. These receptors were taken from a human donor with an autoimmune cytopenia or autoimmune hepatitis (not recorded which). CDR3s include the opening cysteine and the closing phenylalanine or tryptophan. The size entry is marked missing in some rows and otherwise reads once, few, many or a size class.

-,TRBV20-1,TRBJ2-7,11,CSARGGPEQYF
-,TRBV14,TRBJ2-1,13,CASSFSLYNEQFF
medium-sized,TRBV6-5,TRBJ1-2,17,CASSYGVGFEGAIGYTF
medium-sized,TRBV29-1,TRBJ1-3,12,CSVMVPGNTIYF
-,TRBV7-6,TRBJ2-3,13,CASSFVPTDTQYF
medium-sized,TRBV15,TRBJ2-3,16,CATSRLTRGGGDTQYF
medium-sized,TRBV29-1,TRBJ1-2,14,CSVAPGAFSDGYTF
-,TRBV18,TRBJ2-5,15,CASSPRQGNQETQYF
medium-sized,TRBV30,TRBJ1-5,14,CAWSVRDRNQPQHF
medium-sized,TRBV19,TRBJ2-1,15,CASSLTGTGQGEQFF
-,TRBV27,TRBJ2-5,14,CAIGSDREKETQYF
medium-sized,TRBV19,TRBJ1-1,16,CASSIVYGTGDPEAFF
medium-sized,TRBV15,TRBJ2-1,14,CATSRQRSYNEQFF
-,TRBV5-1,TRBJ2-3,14,CASSLGVSTDTQYF
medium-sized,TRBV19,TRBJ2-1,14,CASSIIRRGNEQFF
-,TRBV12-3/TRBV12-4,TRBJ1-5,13,CASSLGGFQPQHF
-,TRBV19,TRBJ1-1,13,CASSPQGATEAFF
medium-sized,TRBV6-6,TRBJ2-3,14,CASKERGATDTQYF
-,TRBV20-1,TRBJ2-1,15,CSARAEQGPYNEQFF
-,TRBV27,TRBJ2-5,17,CASSLYSQQQYQETQYF